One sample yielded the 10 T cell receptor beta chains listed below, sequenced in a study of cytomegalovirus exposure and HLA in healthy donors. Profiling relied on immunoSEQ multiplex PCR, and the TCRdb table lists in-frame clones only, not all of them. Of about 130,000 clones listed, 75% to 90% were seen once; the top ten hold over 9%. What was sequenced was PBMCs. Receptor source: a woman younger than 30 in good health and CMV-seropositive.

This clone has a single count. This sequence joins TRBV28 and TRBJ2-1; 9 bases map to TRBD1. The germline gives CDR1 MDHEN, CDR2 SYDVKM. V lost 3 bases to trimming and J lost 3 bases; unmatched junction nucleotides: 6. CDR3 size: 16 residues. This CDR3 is CASSFRTGGVYNEQFF. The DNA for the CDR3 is TGTGCCAGCAGTTTCCGCACAGGGGGCGTCTACAATGAGCAGTTCTTC. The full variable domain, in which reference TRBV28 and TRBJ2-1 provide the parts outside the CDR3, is DVKVTQSSRYLVKRTGEKVFLECVQDMDHENMFWYRQDPGLGLRLIYFSYDVKMKEKGDIPEGYSVSREKKERFSLILESASTNQTSMYLCASSFRTGGVYNEQFFGPGTRLTVL.

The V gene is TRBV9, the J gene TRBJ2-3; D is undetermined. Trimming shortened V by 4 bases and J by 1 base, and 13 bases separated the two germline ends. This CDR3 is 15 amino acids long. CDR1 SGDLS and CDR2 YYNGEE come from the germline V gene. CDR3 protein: CASSLRPTRTDTQYF. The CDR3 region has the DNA TGTGCCAGCAGCCTCAGACCGACTCGCACAGATACGCAGTATTTT.

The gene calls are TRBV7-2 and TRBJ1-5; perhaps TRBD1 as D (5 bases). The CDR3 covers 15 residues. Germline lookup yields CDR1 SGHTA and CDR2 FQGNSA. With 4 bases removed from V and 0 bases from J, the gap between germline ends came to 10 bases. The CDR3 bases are TGTGCCAGCAGCTCACGGGGGTATAGCAATCAGCCCCAGCATTTT. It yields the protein CASSSRGYSNQPQHF.

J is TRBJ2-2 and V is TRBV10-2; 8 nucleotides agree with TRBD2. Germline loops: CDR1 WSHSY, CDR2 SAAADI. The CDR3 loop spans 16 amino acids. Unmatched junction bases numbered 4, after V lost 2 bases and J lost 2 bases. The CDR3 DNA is TGCGCCAGCAGTGAGACTAGCGGTTACAACACCGGGGAGCTGTTTTTT. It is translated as CASSETSGYNTGELFF.

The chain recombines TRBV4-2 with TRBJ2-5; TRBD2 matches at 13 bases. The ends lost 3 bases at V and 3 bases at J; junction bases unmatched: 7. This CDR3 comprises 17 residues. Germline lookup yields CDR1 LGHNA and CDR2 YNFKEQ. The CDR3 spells CASSQSTSGGYEETQYF. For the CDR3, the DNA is TGTGCCAGCAGCCAGTCGACTAGCGGGGGGTACGAAGAGACCCAGTACTTC.

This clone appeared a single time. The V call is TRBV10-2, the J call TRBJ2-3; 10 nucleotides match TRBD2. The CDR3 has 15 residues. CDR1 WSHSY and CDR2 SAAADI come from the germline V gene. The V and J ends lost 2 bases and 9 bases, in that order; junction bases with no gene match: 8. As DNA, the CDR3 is TGCGCCAGCAGTGAGCCGGGACTAGCGCTGGGAACGCAGTATTTT. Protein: CASSEPGLALGTQYF.

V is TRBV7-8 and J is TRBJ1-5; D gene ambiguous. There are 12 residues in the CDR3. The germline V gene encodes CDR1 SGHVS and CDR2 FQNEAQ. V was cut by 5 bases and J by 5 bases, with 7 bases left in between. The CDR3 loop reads CASSAGDQPQHF. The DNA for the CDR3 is TGTGCCAGCAGCGCCGGGGATCAGCCCCAGCATTTT.

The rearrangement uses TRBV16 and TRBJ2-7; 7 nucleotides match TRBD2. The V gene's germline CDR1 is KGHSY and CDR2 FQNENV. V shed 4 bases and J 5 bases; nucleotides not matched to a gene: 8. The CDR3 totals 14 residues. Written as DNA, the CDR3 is TGTGCCAGCAGCCCCCATTGGGGGGGGGACGAGCAGTACTTC. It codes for CASSPHWGGDEQYF. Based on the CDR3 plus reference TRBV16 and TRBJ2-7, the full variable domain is GEEVAQTPKHLVRGEGQKAKLYCAPIKGHSYVFWYQQVLKNEFKFLISFQNENVFDETGMPKERFSAKCLPNSPCSLEIQATKLEDSAVYFCASSPHWGGDEQYFGPGTRLTVT.

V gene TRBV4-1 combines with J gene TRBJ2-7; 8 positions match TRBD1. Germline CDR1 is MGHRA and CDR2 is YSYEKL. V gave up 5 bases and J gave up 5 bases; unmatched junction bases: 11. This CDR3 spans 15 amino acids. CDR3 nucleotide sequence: TGCGCCAGCAGCGATCGGACAGGGCCTCCGGACGAGCAGTACTTC. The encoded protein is CASSDRTGPPDEQYF.

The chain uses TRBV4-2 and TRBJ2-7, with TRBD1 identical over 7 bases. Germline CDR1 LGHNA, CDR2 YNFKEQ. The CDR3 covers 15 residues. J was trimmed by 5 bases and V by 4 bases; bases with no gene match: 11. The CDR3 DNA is TGTGCCAGCAGCCGGACAGGCAGCGTTGGTGACGAGCAGTACTTC. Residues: CASSRTGSVGDEQYF.